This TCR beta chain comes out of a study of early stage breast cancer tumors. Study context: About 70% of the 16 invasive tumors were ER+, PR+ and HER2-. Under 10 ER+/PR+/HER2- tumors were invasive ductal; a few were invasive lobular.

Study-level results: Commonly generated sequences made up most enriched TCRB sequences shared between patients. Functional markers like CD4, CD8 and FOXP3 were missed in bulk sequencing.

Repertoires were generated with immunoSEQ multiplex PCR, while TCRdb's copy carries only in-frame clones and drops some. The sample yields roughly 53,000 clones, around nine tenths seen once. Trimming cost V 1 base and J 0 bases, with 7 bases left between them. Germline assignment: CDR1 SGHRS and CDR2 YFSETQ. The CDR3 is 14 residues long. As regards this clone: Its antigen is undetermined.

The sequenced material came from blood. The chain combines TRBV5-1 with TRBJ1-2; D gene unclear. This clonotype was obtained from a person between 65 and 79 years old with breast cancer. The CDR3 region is CASSLREANYGYTF. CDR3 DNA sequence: TGCGCCAGCAGCTTGAGGGAGGCTAACTATGGCTACACCTTC.